The clone carrying this T cell receptor beta chain has just a few counts. Antigen: not known. The source of the sample is a study of blood T cells in healthy people across ages. Healthy Caucasian individuals from Russia aged about 6 to 95 served as donors. Findings and limits, study-wide: Per million T cells, TCR beta diversity dropped roughly linearly as age increased.

The V segment lost 6 bases and the J segment 4 bases; nucleotides outside the gene matches: 7. The CDR3 consists of 15 residues. Looked up from germline, CDR1 is DFQATT and CDR2 is SNEGSKA (reference sequence). A sample-barcoded 5' primer and a J-beta primer mix were used in a second PCR of about 7 to 12 cycles. In TCRdb, the 5' RACE reads were re-called with MiXCR into one record per CDR3 protein. The repertoire holds 580,000 or so distinct CDR3 sequences, with less than 60% as singletons. This sequence originates from an elderly man in good health. The chain is built from TRBV20-1 and TRBJ2-1, with 12 bases fitting TRBD2. Material for sequencing was blood. CDR3 residues: CSALGTSGLYNEQFF. Written as DNA, the CDR3 is TGCAGTGCCCTGGGGACTAGCGGGCTTTACAATGAGCAGTTCTTC.